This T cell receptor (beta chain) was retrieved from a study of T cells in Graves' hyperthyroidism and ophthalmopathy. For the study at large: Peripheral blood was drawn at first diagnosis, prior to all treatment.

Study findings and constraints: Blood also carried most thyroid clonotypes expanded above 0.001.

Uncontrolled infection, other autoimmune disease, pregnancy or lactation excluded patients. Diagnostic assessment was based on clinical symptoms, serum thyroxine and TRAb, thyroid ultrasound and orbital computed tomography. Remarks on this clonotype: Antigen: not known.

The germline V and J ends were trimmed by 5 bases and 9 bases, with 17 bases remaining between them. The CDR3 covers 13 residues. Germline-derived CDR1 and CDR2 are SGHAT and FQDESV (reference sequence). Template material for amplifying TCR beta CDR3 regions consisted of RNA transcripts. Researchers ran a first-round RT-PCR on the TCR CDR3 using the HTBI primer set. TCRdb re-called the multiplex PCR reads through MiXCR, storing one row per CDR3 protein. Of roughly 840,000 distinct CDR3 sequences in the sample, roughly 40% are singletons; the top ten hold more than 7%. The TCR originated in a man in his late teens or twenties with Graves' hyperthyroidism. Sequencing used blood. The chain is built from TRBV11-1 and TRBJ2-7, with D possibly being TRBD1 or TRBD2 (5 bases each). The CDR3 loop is CASSQNPRDVQYF. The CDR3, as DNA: TGTGCCAGCAGCCAGAACCCCCGGGACGTGCAGTACTTC.